This T cell receptor (beta chain) was recorded in a study of blood T cell repertoires in COVID-19. Background on the study: Collection of acute and convalescent COVID-19 samples took place in the United States, Italy and Spain. Sources were T cells, B-cell-depleted T cells, or PBMCs; the material itself was cDNA or gDNA.

Original handling: Amplification of reference gene primers provided the estimated nucleated cell counts. TCRdb's copy holds only in-frame clones and misses some; the assay was immunoSEQ multiplex PCR. V, J and clone size are taken as reported in that table, and D and trimming were inferred from the DNA itself. The sample yields some 290,000 clones, roughly 90% seen once. CDR1 and CDR2 from the germline V gene are SGDLS and YYNGEE. V was clipped by 0 bases and J by 6 bases; unmatched bases: 2. The CDR3 runs 13 residues. J is TRBJ2-7 and V is TRBV9; 8 positions match TRBD2. What was sequenced was PBMCs or T cells enriched from blood (not recorded which). The clonotype originates from a woman between 40 and 55 years old with acute COVID-19. As DNA, the CDR3 is TGTGCCAGCAGCGTAGCGGGAGGGGGCGAGCAGTACTTC. The encoded protein is CASSVAGGGEQYF.